The 19 T cell receptor beta chains below all came from one sample that was sequenced in a study of T cell responses to AZD1222 COVID-19 vaccine. Libraries were prepared by immunoSEQ multiplex PCR; TCRdb keeps only in-frame clonotypes and omits some of them. The sample includes about 78,000 clones, roughly 87% of them seen just once. Sequencing used peripheral blood, obtained on day 0 of AZD1222 vaccination. The receptors originated from an adult in good health.

The V call is TRBV3-1 (or the pseudogene TRBV3-2), the J call TRBJ2-6; TRBD1 matches 9 bases. Germline V gene sequence: CDR1 LGHDT, CDR2 YNNKEL (reference sequence). V lost 0 bases and J lost 2; bases outside the gene matches: 2. The CDR3 contains 17 residues. CDR3 in amino acids: CASSQEQGATGANVLTF. The CDR3, as DNA: TGTGCCAGCAGCCAAGAACAGGGGGCGACTGGGGCCAACGTCCTGACTTTC.

This chain joins TRBV29-1 and TRBJ1-5; D is undetermined. V was cut by 7 bases and J by 4 bases, with 23 bases left in between. CDR1 is SQVTM, CDR2 ANQGSEA, per germline. This CDR3 spans 16 amino acids. The CDR3 is CSANPRAPILNQPQHF. The CDR3 DNA reads TGCAGCGCGAACCCTCGGGCCCCAATACTGAATCAGCCCCAGCATTTT.

The CDR3 sequence is CASSLRSGNTIYF. For the CDR3, the DNA is TGTGCCAGCAGCCTGCGATCTGGAAACACCATATATTTT. The chain has TRBV6-2 or TRBV6-3 and TRBJ1-3, with unresolved D. CDR1 and CDR2 (germline): MNHEY, SVGEGT. Trimming removed 6 bases from V and 1 base from J, with 7 bases in between. This CDR3 region has 13 residues.

This clone was detected only a few times. This sequence joins TRBV9 and TRBJ1-1; the D is unclear. Germline CDR1 SGDLS, CDR2 YYNGEE. The length of the CDR3 is 13 residues. Between the trimmed V and J ends, which lost 2 bases and 1 base, there was a span of 6 bases. CDR3 amino acids: CASSVSKNTEAFF. CDR3 sequence (DNA): TGTGCCAGCAGCGTCTCAAAGAACACTGAAGCTTTCTTT.

Concerning this clone itself: At one end the junction does not follow the germline gene, possibly because of a read error. The chain carries TRBV28 and TRBJ2-2; D gene uncertain. Germline lookup yields CDR1 MDHEN and CDR2 SYDVKM. This CDR3 contains 14 residues. CDR3 in amino acids: CASSSLGNSGELFF. CDR3 in DNA: TGTGCCAGCAGCTCCCTAGGGAACTCCGGGGAGCTGTTTTTT.

The J gene is TRBJ2-7, the V gene TRBV5-6; D may be TRBD1 (5 bases). The germline CDR1 and CDR2 sequences are SGHDT and YYEEEE. The V end was cut by 0 bases, the J end by 2 bases, with 9 bases between. This CDR3 comprises 14 residues. CDR3 coding DNA: TGTGCCAGCAGCTTGGAAGGGGTTGCCTACGAGCAGTACTTC. Translation gives CASSLEGVAYEQYF.

The chain couples TRBV12-3 or TRBV12-4 to TRBJ1-1; D not certain. The CDR3 is 13 residues long. With 3 bases removed from V and 1 base from J, the gap between germline ends came to 6 bases. For the CDR3, the DNA is TGTGCCAGCAGTTTGGAGGCGAACACTGAAGCTTTCTTT. Its protein product is CASSLEANTEAFF.

The chain joins TRBV5-1 to TRBJ1-2; 9 positions match TRBD1. CDR1 is SGHRS and CDR2 is YFSETQ in the germline V gene. V was pared by 6 bases and J by 8 bases, with 5 bases of the junction left unmatched. This CDR3 spans 12 amino acids. CDR3 nucleotide sequence: TGCGCCAGCATGCAGACAGGGGGAGGCTACACCTTC. Its protein product is CASMQTGGGYTF.

The chain uses TRBV19 and TRBJ1-2, with a tentative D call TRBD1 (6 bases). V lost 4 bases and J lost 4, with 13 bases in between. The CDR3 length is 14 residues. The germline gives CDR1 LNHDA, CDR2 SQIVND (reference sequence). The chain's CDR3 is CASSTPGHGYGYTF. CDR3 sequence (DNA): TGTGCCAGTAGTACTCCGGGACACGGCTATGGCTACACCTTC. The variable domain in full, with the rest retrieved from reference TRBV19 and TRBJ1-2, is DGGITQSPKYLFRKEGQNVTLSCEQNLNHDAMYWYRQDPGQGLRLIYYSQIVNDFQKGDIAEGYSVSREKKESFPLTVTSAQKNPTAFYLCASSTPGHGYGYTFGSGTRLTVV.

The chain carries TRBV11-3 and TRBJ1-3, with 7 bases fitting TRBD1. Looked up from germline, CDR1 is SGHNT and CDR2 is YENEEA. J lost 5 bases, V lost 5 bases, and 12 bases had no gene match. The CDR3 is 16 amino acids. This CDR3 reads CASSPQGQTLRNTIYF. CDR3 nucleotides: TGTGCCAGCAGCCCACAGGGGCAGACCTTGAGAAACACCATATATTTT.

V usage is TRBV7-3 and J usage is TRBJ2-1, with D tentatively TRBD1 (5 bases). The CDR3 runs to 14 residues. Trimming stripped 1 base from V and 8 bases from J, with 12 bases between. Germline values: CDR1 SGHTA, CDR2 FQGTGA. The CDR3 nucleotides read TGTGCCAGCAGCTTAAGCGCCAGGGTCCATGAGCAGTTCTTC. Translation: CASSLSARVHEQFF. Drawing the rest from reference TRBV7-3 and TRBJ2-1, the complete variable domain is GAGVSQTPSNKVTEKGKYVELRCDPISGHTALYWYRQSLGQGPEFLIYFQGTGAADDSGLPNDRFFAVRPEGSVSTLKIQRTERGDSAVYLCASSLSARVHEQFFGPGTRLTVL.

The rearrangement links TRBV10-3 to TRBJ1-1; D is undetermined. Trimming took 4 bases from V and 4 from J, leaving 16 bases between them. The CDR3 spans 15 residues. From germline, CDR1 is ENHRY and CDR2 SYGVKD. CDR3 amino acids: CAISASGQVTTEAFF. For the CDR3, the DNA is TGTGCCATCAGTGCTAGCGGGCAAGTAACCACTGAAGCTTTCTTT.

This clone came up once. The chain couples TRBV5-1 to TRBJ2-2, with 8 bases lining up with TRBD1. Trimming took 4 bases from V and 2 from J; bases not matched to a gene: 7. Germline CDR1 SGHRS, CDR2 YFSETQ. The CDR3 loop spans 16 amino acids. For the CDR3, the DNA is TGCGCCAGCAGCCCCCGGACAGGGAGAAACACCGGGGAGCTGTTTTTT. The encoded protein is CASSPRTGRNTGELFF.

This chain connects TRBV25-1 to TRBJ2-7; TRBD2 aligns across 13 bases. V lost 4 bases and J lost 10; bases outside the gene matches: 4. The CDR3 length is 13 residues. Germline V CDR1 and CDR2: MGHDK, SYGVNS. The DNA for the CDR3 is TGTGCCAGCAGTGTGGGGACTAGCGGGACTCAGTACTTC. Protein product: CASSVGTSGTQYF.

The chain uses TRBV25-1 and TRBJ1-4, with a possible D match to TRBD1 (5 bases). Germline V gene sequence: CDR1 MGHDK, CDR2 SYGVNS. The V end was cut by 7 bases, the J end by 2 bases, with 14 bases between. The CDR3 is 15 amino acids. The CDR3, as DNA: TGTGCCAGCATGGGCAGGGCGGGGACTAATGAAAAACTGTTTTTT. Residues: CASMGRAGTNEKLFF.

The rearrangement joins TRBV4-1 to TRBJ2-3, with TRBD2 identical over 11 bases. With V trimmed by 3 bases and J by 4 bases, 6 bases remained unmatched. Germline lookup yields CDR1 MGHRA and CDR2 YSYEKL. The CDR3 totals 16 residues. The CDR3 region is CASSQLAGGPADTQYF. CDR3 nucleotides: TGCGCCAGCAGCCAGTTAGCGGGAGGGCCTGCAGATACGCAGTATTTT.

The V gene is TRBV7-9, the J gene TRBJ1-1; weak D call: TRBD1 (5 bases). CDR1 is SEHNR, CDR2 FQNEAQ, per germline (reference sequence). The V end was cut by 3 bases, the J end by 7 bases, with 12 bases between. This CDR3 region has 13 residues. As DNA, the CDR3 is TGTGCCAGCAGCTTGGGGGACGGAAGTGAAGCTTTCTTT. Residues: CASSLGDGSEAFF. The variable domain in full, with the rest retrieved from reference TRBV7-9 and TRBJ1-1, is DTGVSQNPRHKITKRGQNVTFRCDPISEHNRLYWYRQTLGQGPEFLTYFQNEAQLEKSRLLSDRFSAERPKGSFSTLEIQRTEQGDSAMYLCASSLGDGSEAFFGQGTRLTVV.

The chain recombines TRBV5-1 with TRBJ2-7; 11 bases agree with TRBD2. The V and J ends lost 0 bases and 2 bases, in that order; junction bases with no gene match: 4. Germline CDR1 is SGHRS and CDR2 is YFSETQ. The CDR3 is 16 amino acids. The CDR3 DNA is TGCGCCAGCAGCTTGGGGCTAGCGGGAGGACCCTACGAGCAGTACTTC. The encoded protein is CASSLGLAGGPYEQYF. Drawing the rest from reference TRBV5-1 and TRBJ2-7, the complete variable domain is KAGVTQTPRYLIKTRGQQVTLSCSPISGHRSVSWYQQTPGQGLQFLFEYFSETQRNKGNFPGRFSGRQFSNSRSEMNVSTLELGDSALYLCASSLGLAGGPYEQYFGPGTRLTVT.

This chain joins TRBV2 and TRBJ2-1; no definite D call. V was trimmed by 7 bases and J by 4 bases, leaving 11 bases between them. Germline lookup yields CDR1 SNHLY and CDR2 FYNNEI. This CDR3 region has 13 residues. The CDR3 here is CASNGEEYNEQFF. CDR3 sequence (DNA): TGTGCCAGCAACGGTGAAGAATACAATGAGCAGTTCTTC.